This TCR beta chain was sequenced in a study of blood T cell repertoires in COVID-19. TCRdb keeps only in-frame clones here, not all; method: immunoSEQ multiplex PCR. The sample records about 120,000 clones, around 81% being singletons. The germline gives CDR1 MNHNS, CDR2 SASEGT. The CDR3 spans 15 residues. Unmatched junction bases numbered 2, after V lost 0 bases and J lost 2 bases. The V gene is TRBV6-1, the J gene TRBJ2-3; 7 nucleotides align to TRBD2. This TCR derives from a man aged 65-85 years with acute or convalescent COVID-19. Sequenced material: peripheral blood. CDR3 coding DNA: TGTGCCAGCAGTGAAGCAGGGGACTACACAGATACGCAGTATTTT. Amino acid sequence: CASSEAGDYTDTQYF.